The clone carrying this TCR beta chain was seen a few times. There are 15 residues in the CDR3. The germline gives CDR1 LNHNV, CDR2 YYDKDF (reference sequence). V was clipped by 1 base and J by 3 bases, with 13 bases between them. This record belongs to a study of T-cell reconstitution after alpha-beta-depleted transplantation in children. Preparation of the TCRbeta library involved a method that used unique molecular identifiers. TCRdb analysed the PCR reads with MiXCR anew, one entry per CDR3 protein. The sample has about a million distinct CDR3 sequences; roughly 29% are singletons. The sequence derives from a boy under two years old who had a stem cell transplant for SCID, so the T cells may come from the graft donor. V gene TRBV15 combines with J gene TRBJ2-7; D may be TRBD1 (6 bases). The source was PBMCs, mostly from graft donor cells, collected 360 days after TCRalphabeta/CD19-depleted stem cell transplant. The CDR3 nucleotides are TGTGCCACCAGCAGAGGGACAGATTCCCTCTACGAGCAGTACTTC. It encodes CATSRGTDSLYEQYF.